This T cell receptor beta chain was captured in a study of T cell responses to AZD1222 COVID-19 vaccine. Study results and limitations: White British ancestry dominated among donors, who included more females, and clonal diversity was possibly underestimated.

About this clone itself: What it binds is not known.

The germline V gene encodes CDR1 GTSNPN and CDR2 SVGIG (reference sequence). V lost 3 bases and J 3 bases, leaving 18 bases between the germline ends. This CDR3 spans 15 amino acids. TCRdb's table, derived via immunoSEQ multiplex PCR, lists solely in-frame clones and lacks some. Here the sample spans over 70,000 clones, just over 85% being singletons. This clonotype was obtained from an adult in good health. The specimen was peripheral blood, collected on day 0 of MenACWY control vaccination. The chain couples TRBV30 to TRBJ2-7; D possibly corresponds to TRBD1 (6 bases). In DNA, the CDR3 is TGTGCCTGGAGGGATACCGGGACACTTTTCTACGAGCAGTACTTC. It translates to CAWRDTGTLFYEQYF.